This TCR beta chain was sequenced in a study of control samples from healthy donors and cancer patients. The CDR3 totals 13 residues. The V segment lost 1 base and the J segment 3 bases; nucleotides outside the gene matches: 0. Looked up from germline, CDR1 is SGHKS and CDR2 is YYEKEE (reference sequence). In this sample, this clone turned up once. Data came from immunoSEQ multiplex PCR; TCRdb stores just in-frame clones and leaves some out. In the table there are some 150,000 clones, 91% of which are singletons. This receptor was taken from a woman in her 30s in good health. Sequencing was performed on blood. The V gene is TRBV5-5, the J gene TRBJ1-2, with 7 bases fitting TRBD1. CDR3 sequence: CASSLTGDYGYTF. The DNA for the CDR3 is TGTGCCAGCAGCTTGACAGGGGACTATGGCTACACCTTC. The full variable domain, completed using reference TRBV5-5 and TRBJ1-2, is DAGVTQSPTHLIKTRGQQVTLRCSPISGHKSVSWYQQVLGQGPQFIFQYYEKEERGRGNFPDRFSARQFPNYSSELNVNALLLGDSALYLCASSLTGDYGYTFGSGTRLTVV.